This record covers a single T cell receptor (beta chain). The data are from a study of blood T cell repertoires in COVID-19. Study as a whole: T cells, B-cell-depleted T cells, or PBMCs provided the cDNA or gDNA that served as material.

Clones were read by immunoSEQ multiplex PCR, and TCRdb kept only the in-frame ones, dropping some. Here the sample spans 300,000 to 400,000 clones, about nine tenths being singletons. CDR1 and CDR2 from the germline V gene are LNHDA and SQIVND (reference sequence). The CDR3 is 13 amino acids. With 1 base removed from V and 3 bases from J, the gap between germline ends came to 4 bases. The rearrangement links TRBV19 to TRBJ1-3; D gene uncertain. This receptor was taken from a woman in her 70s with COVID-19, enrolled during active disease. The sequencing sample was made of peripheral blood. CDR3: CASSIASGNTIYF. For the CDR3, the DNA is TGTGCCAGTAGTATAGCCAGTGGAAACACCATATATTTT.